This T cell receptor beta chain came from a study of metastatic and nonmetastatic thyroid tumors. About the research overall: Where malignant and benign thyroid patients were concerned, repertoires were compared across blood and tumor or nodule tissue. General study points: Malignant thyroid tumors reportedly had TCR beta diversity that was significantly higher than in benign nodules, in blood and tumor.

With respect to this clone: Its antigen is as yet unknown.

Patients were all untreated before their thyroid surgery. As processed by the authors: CDR3 differences across clinicopathological groups were used to build a distant-metastasis classifier for papillary thyroid cancer. TCRdb re-analyzed the PCR reads using MiXCR. The V and J calls and clone size are TCRdb's, not the authors'. The repertoire includes about 15,000 clones, roughly a quarter of them detected once, and approximately 8% sits in the top ten. The sequencing input was tumor tissue. The clonotype was recovered from a female donor with papillary thyroid cancer or a benign thyroid nodule (not recorded which). Some clones in this sample may be carry-over from other donors' samples.

The CDR3 protein is CASSSPGQGNQPQHF. DNA of the CDR3: TGTGCCAGCAGTTCCCCGGGACAGGGCAATCAGCCCCAGCATTTT. The chain recombines TRBV6-2 or TRBV6-3 with TRBJ1-5; TRBD1 aligns across 8 bases. CDR3 size: 15 residues. Per germline, CDR1 MNHEY and CDR2 SVGEGT. With 4 bases clipped from V and 2 bases from J, the junction kept 4 bases outside the gene matches.